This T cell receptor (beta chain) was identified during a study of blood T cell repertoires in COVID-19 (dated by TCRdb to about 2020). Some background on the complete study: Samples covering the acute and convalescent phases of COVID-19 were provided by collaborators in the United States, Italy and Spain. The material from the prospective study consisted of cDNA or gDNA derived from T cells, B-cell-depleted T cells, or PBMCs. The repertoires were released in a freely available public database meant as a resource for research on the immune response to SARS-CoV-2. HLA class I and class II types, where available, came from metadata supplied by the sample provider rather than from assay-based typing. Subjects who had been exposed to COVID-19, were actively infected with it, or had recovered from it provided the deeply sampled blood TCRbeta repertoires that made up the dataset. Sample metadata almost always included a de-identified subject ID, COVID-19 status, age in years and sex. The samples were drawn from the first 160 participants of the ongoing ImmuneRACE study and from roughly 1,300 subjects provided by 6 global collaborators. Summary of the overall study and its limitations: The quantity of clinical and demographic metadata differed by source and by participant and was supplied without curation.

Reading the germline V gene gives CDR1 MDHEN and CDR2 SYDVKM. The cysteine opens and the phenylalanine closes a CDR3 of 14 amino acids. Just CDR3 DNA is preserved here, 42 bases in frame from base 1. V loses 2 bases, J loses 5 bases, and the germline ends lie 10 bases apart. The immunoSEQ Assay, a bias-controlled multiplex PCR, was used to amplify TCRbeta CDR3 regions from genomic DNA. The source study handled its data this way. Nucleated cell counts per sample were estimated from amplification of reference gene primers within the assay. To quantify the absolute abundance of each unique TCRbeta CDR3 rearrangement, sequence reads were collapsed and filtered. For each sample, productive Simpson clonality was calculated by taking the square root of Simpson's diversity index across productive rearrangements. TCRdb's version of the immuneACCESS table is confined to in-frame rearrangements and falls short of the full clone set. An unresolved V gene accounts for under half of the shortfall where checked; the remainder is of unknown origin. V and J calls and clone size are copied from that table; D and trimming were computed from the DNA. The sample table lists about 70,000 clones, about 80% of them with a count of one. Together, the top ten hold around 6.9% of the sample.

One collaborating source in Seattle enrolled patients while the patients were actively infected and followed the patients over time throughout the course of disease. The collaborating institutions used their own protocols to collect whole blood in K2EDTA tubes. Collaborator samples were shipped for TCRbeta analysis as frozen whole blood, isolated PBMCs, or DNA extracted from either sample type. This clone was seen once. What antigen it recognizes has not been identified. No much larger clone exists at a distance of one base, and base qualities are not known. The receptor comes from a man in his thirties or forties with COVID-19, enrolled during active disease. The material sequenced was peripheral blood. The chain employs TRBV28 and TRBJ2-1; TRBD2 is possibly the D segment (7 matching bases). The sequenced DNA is TGTGCCAGCAGTTTAAGGGGGACTAACAATGAGCAGTTCTTC. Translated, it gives CASSLRGTNNEQFF.